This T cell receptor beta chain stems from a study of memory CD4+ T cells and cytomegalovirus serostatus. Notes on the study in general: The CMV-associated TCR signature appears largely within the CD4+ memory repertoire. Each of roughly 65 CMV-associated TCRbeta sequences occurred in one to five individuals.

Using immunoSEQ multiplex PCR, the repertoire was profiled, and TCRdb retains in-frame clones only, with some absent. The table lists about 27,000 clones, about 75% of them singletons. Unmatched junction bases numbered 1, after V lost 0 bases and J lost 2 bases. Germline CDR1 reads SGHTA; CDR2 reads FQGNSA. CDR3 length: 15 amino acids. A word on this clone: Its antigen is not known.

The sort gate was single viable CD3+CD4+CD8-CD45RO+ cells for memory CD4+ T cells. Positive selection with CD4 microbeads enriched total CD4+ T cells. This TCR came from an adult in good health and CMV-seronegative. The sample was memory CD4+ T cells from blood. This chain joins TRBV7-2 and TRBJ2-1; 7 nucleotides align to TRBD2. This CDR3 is CASSLALAAYNEQFF. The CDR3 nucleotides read TGTGCCAGCAGCTTAGCCCTAGCGGCCTACAATGAGCAGTTCTTC.